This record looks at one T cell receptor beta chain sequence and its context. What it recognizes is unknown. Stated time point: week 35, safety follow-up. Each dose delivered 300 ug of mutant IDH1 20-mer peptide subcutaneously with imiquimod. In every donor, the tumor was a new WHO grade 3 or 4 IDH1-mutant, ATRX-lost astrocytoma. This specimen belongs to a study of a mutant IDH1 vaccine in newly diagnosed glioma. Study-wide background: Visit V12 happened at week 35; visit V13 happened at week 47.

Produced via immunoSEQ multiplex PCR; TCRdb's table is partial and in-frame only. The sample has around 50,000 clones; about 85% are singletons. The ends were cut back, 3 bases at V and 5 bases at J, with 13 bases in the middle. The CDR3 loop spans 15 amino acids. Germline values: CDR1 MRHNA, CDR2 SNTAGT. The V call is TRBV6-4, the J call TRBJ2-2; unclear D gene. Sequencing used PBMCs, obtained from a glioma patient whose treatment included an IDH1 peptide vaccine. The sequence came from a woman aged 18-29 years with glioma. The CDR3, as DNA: TGTGCCAGCAGTGAGACGGCTGCAAGTACCGGGGAGCTGTTTTTT. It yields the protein CASSETAASTGELFF.